One sample yielded the 27 T cell receptor beta chains listed below, sequenced in a study of neurological immune-mediated disorders. Time point given: longitudinal time-point 3. TCRdb used MiXCR to reprocess the 5' RACE reads, holding one entry per CDR3 protein. The table has under 130,000 distinct CDR3 sequences, less than 14% seen once. Specimen: PBMCs. These receptors were taken from a female donor with HTLV-1-associated myelopathy (HAM/TSP).

This clonotype was counted ten times or more. J is TRBJ1-5 and V is TRBV5-1; TRBD1 agrees at 8 bases. Germline-derived CDR1 and CDR2 are SGHRS and YFSETQ. The length of the CDR3 is 15 residues. J gave up 3 bases and V 1 base, and 3 bases lay outside the gene matches. The CDR3 protein is CASSLQGAVNQPQHF. The DNA of the CDR3 is TGCGCCAGCAGCTTGCAGGGGGCGGTCAATCAGCCCCAGCATTTT.

This clonotype was observed at least ten times. The rearrangement uses TRBV5-1 and TRBJ2-1; 7 bases align to TRBD2. Looked up from germline, CDR1 is SGHRS and CDR2 is YFSETQ. The length of the CDR3 is 16 residues. V trimming: 4 bases; J trimming: 7 bases; junction bases outside the gene matches: 14. CDR3 nucleotides: TGCGCCAGCAGCCCCAATAGCGGCCCCGGGGGGAATGAGCAGTTCTTC. Its protein product is CASSPNSGPGGNEQFF.

The V gene is TRBV19, the J gene TRBJ2-1; the D is unclear. Germline V gene data show CDR1 as LNHDA and CDR2 as SQIVND (reference sequence). V was pared by 2 bases and J by 3 bases, with 11 bases between. This CDR3 has 15 residues. CDR3 sequence (DNA): TGTGCCAGTAGTATACCCCGGGTGTACTACAATGAGCAGTTCTTC. Residues: CASSIPRVYYNEQFF.

This clonotype was counted ten times or more. This chain links TRBV9 with TRBJ2-5; no reliable D call. The CDR3 runs to 13 residues. The germline V gene encodes CDR1 SGDLS and CDR2 YYNGEE. Deletions cut 0 bases from V and 6 bases from J, with 9 bases between. CDR3 in DNA: TGTGCCAGCAGCGTAGACCAGCTCAAGACCCAGTACTTC. Translation: CASSVDQLKTQYF.

There are many counts of this clonotype. This sequence joins TRBV5-1 and TRBJ1-2; no definite D call. The CDR3 is 15 amino acids. V lost 4 bases to trimming and J lost 0 bases, with 13 bases between them. Per germline, CDR1 SGHRS and CDR2 YFSETQ. The CDR3 DNA reads TGCGCCAGCAGCCCGAGGGCCCTCTCTAACTATGGCTACACCTTC. Its protein is CASSPRALSNYGYTF.

This clonotype was counted ten times or more. This chain joins TRBV12-3 or TRBV12-4 and TRBJ1-2; D is perhaps TRBD1 (5 bases). V was pared by 4 bases and J by 8 bases, with 17 bases between. CDR3 length equals 14 residues. The CDR3 nucleotides read TGTGCCAGCAGTTACCAGGATAGGGGAAGAGGCTACACCTTC. This codes for CASSYQDRGRGYTF.

This clonotype was picked up many times. DNA for the CDR3: TGCGCCAGCAGCGAGCTCCCCCCAAATGGTCGACAGTTCTTC. This gives the protein CASSELPPNGRQFF. The chain links TRBV5-1 to TRBJ2-1, with D uncertain. This CDR3 comprises 14 residues. Trimming cost V 4 bases and J 13 bases, with 21 bases left between them. From germline, CDR1 is SGHRS and CDR2 YFSETQ.

The rearrangement links TRBV5-1 to TRBJ2-7; 9 bases fit TRBD1. CDR3 size: 14 residues. CDR1 and CDR2 (germline): SGHRS, YFSETQ. The V segment lost 5 bases and the J segment 3 bases; nucleotides outside the gene matches: 6. DNA for the CDR3: TGCGCCAGCAGAATAACAGGGGGCGACTACGAGCAGTACTTC. It codes for CASRITGGDYEQYF.

The V gene is TRBV5-1, the J gene TRBJ2-7; D gene unclear. Between the trimmed V and J ends, which lost 4 bases and 6 bases, there was a span of 14 bases. There are 13 residues in the CDR3. The germline V gene has CDR1 SGHRS and CDR2 YFSETQ. CDR3 region: CASSADPVGEQYF. The DNA of the CDR3 is TGCGCCAGCAGCGCTGACCCGGTGGGCGAGCAGTACTTC.

This clonotype was counted many times. This rearrangement joins TRBV11-2 to TRBJ2-7; D is perhaps TRBD2 (7 bases). This CDR3 spans 14 amino acids. Trimming pared 4 bases from V and 3 bases from J, leaving 13 bases between. In germline, CDR1 is SGHAT, CDR2 FQNNGV. The CDR3 protein is CASSSGGLRYEQYF. In DNA form, the CDR3 reads TGTGCCAGCAGCTCCGGGGGGCTGCGCTACGAGCAGTACTTC. Complete variable domain (other parts from reference TRBV11-2 and TRBJ2-7): EAGVAQSPRYKIIEKRQSVAFWCNPISGHATLYWYQQILGQGPKLLIQFQNNGVVDDSQLPKDRFSAERLKGVDSTLKIQPAKLEDSAVYLCASSSGGLRYEQYFGPGTRLTVT.

Only a few counts were recorded for this clonotype. This may come from a read error, since a much larger clone is one base off. The CDR3 region is CASSLEGLGEQFF. The CDR3 nucleotides read TGTGCCAGCAGCTTAGAAGGATTGGGTGAGCAGTTCTTC. This chain connects TRBV7-9 to TRBJ2-1; no reliable D call. In germline, CDR1 is SEHNR, CDR2 FQNEAQ (reference sequence). V shed 1 base and J shed 9 bases, with 10 bases lying between them. CDR3 length equals 13 residues.

With respect to this clonotype: A much larger clone is a single base away; this may be a read error. V gene TRBV5-1 combines with J gene TRBJ2-1; TRBD1 agrees at 7 bases. This CDR3 is 14 amino acids long. The germline gives CDR1 SGHRS, CDR2 YFSETQ. V gave up 3 bases and J gave up 8 bases; unmatched junction bases: 8. CDR3 in amino acids: CASSSETGWDEQFF. The CDR3, as DNA: TGCGCCAGCAGCTCCGAGACAGGGTGGGATGAGCAGTTCTTC.

In this sample, this clonotype turned up a few times. The chain employs TRBV5-5 and TRBJ2-3; 8 bases agree with TRBD2. CDR3 length: 15 amino acids. Per germline, CDR1 SGHKS and CDR2 YYEKEE (reference sequence). Unmatched junction bases numbered 4, after V lost 0 bases and J lost 4 bases. CDR3 DNA sequence: TGTGCCAGCAGCTTGGCTAGCGGGTCCCCAGATACGCAGTATTTT. Its protein product is CASSLASGSPDTQYF.

This clonotype was detected ten times or more. The CDR3: CASSLERQNYGYTF. In DNA, the CDR3 is TGCGCCAGCAGCTTGGAGCGACAGAACTATGGCTACACCTTC. The chain uses TRBV5-1 and TRBJ1-2; TRBD1 might be the D (5 bases). CDR1 is SGHRS and CDR2 is YFSETQ in the germline V gene. The CDR3 is 14 residues long. The ends were cut back, 0 bases at V and 2 bases at J, with 8 bases in the middle.

This clonotype was observed a handful of times. This chain uses TRBV7-9 with TRBJ2-5, with D hard to call. V lost 5 bases and J 5 bases, leaving 9 bases between the germline ends. Germline V gene data show CDR1 as SEHNR and CDR2 as FQNEAQ (reference sequence). This CDR3 is built from 12 residues. The CDR3 protein is CASSRWAETQYF. The CDR3 DNA sequence: TGTGCCAGCAGCCGGTGGGCGGAGACCCAGTACTTC.

There are many counts of this clonotype. The rearrangement links TRBV3-1 to TRBJ1-1; 11 bases line up with TRBD1. CDR1 is LGHDT and CDR2 is YNNKEL in the germline V gene (reference sequence). Trimming at V came to 4 bases and at J to 4 bases, leaving 11 bases not matched to a gene. The CDR3 totals 17 residues. The CDR3 loop is CASSPYRTGGVATEAFF. DNA for the CDR3: TGTGCCAGCAGCCCGTACCGGACAGGGGGCGTTGCCACTGAAGCTTTCTTT.

This clonotype was seen at least ten times. The chain is built from TRBV12-3 or TRBV12-4 and TRBJ1-5, with a weak D call TRBD1 (5 bases). The V end lost 3 bases, the J end lost 7 bases, and 13 bases lay between the germline ends. This CDR3 region has 14 residues. In DNA, the CDR3 is TGTGCCAGCAGTTTTGTGGGGGTGGGACAGCCCCAGCATTTT. This gives the protein CASSFVGVGQPQHF.

At least ten counts were recorded for this clonotype. This chain connects TRBV20-1 to TRBJ1-5; no definite D call. The CDR3 covers 14 residues. Trimming left V 5 bases short and J 3 bases short, with 14 bases between. Germline V lookup: CDR1 DFQATT, CDR2 SNEGSKA (reference sequence). The CDR3 DNA sequence: TGCAGTGCTCTTACCGGGGAACACAATCAGCCCCAGCATTTT. Its protein is CSALTGEHNQPQHF.

This clonotype was counted ten times or more. The chain's CDR3 is CASSFFSGQGSSPLHF. In DNA form, the CDR3 reads TGTGCCAGCAGTTTTTTTTCGGGACAGGGTAGTTCACCCCTCCACTTT. The chain uses TRBV12-3 or TRBV12-4 and TRBJ1-6, with 9 positions matching TRBD1. V trimming: 3 bases; J trimming: 9 bases; junction bases outside the gene matches: 9. The CDR3 is 16 amino acids.

This clonotype was counted ten times or more. The J gene is TRBJ2-1, the V gene TRBV4-2, with no clear D. The CDR3 is 16 amino acids. V shed 0 bases and J shed 3 bases, with 12 bases lying between them. Germline CDR1 reads LGHNA; CDR2 reads YNFKEQ. DNA of the CDR3: TGTGCCAGCAGCCAAGAAGGTTCCCGGGTCTACAATGAGCAGTTCTTC. Amino acid sequence: CASSQEGSRVYNEQFF.

The table lists this clonotype with many counts. The chain couples TRBV29-1 to TRBJ2-1; TRBD2 aligns across 7 bases. V shed 7 bases and J 6 bases; nucleotides not matched to a gene: 12. The CDR3 length is 14 residues. The germline V gene has CDR1 SQVTM and CDR2 ANQGSEA. CDR3 in amino acids: CSDRTSEAFNEQFF. Here the CDR3 DNA reads TGCAGCGATAGAACTAGCGAGGCGTTCAATGAGCAGTTCTTC.

This clonotype was observed once. The chain is built from TRBV6-5 and TRBJ1-2; possibly TRBD1 for D (6 bases). Per germline, CDR1 MNHEY and CDR2 SVGAGI. Trimming shortened V by 6 bases and J by 2 bases, and 10 bases separated the two germline ends. This CDR3 comprises 13 residues. The CDR3 here is CASRRQANYGYTF. CDR3 bases: TGTGCCAGCAGAAGACAGGCGAACTATGGCTACACCTTC.

This clonotype has at least ten counts. The genes are TRBV5-1 and TRBJ2-3, with D possibly being TRBD1 (7 bases). The V gene lost 4 bases and the J gene lost 4 bases, with 16 bases spanning the gap. The CDR3 sequence is 15 residues long. Germline loops: CDR1 SGHRS, CDR2 YFSETQ. DNA of the CDR3: TGCGCCAGCAGCCAAGGACTACAGGGGCCAGATACGCAGTATTTT. This translates into CASSQGLQGPDTQYF.

This clonotype was seen ten or more times. This sequence joins TRBV20-1 and TRBJ2-3; 14 positions match TRBD2. Germline V gives CDR1 DFQATT, CDR2 SNEGSKA (reference sequence). The CDR3 length is 18 residues. J lost 7 bases, V lost 3 bases, and 15 bases had no gene match. The CDR3, as DNA: TGCAGTGCTAGTTTCCTCTTAGGACTAGCGGGGGGTCTGAATACGCAGTATTTT. Residues: CSASFLLGLAGGLNTQYF.

This clonotype appeared a single time. A single base separates this from a much larger clone, so it may be a read error. V gene TRBV5-1 combines with J gene TRBJ2-3, with D maybe TRBD2 (6 bases). The CDR3 is 15 residues long. With 3 bases removed from V and 0 bases from J, the gap between germline ends came to 11 bases. From germline, CDR1 is SGHRS and CDR2 YFSETQ. This chain's CDR3 is CASSSTGDSTDTQYF. CDR3 in DNA: TGCGCCAGCAGCTCGACGGGGGATAGCACAGATACGCAGTATTTT.

The chain links TRBV5-1 to TRBJ2-5, with 8 nucleotides matching TRBD2. Trimming removed 4 bases from V and 2 bases from J; junction bases left unmatched: 7. The CDR3 has 15 residues. Germline V gene sequence: CDR1 SGHRS, CDR2 YFSETQ. In nucleotides, the CDR3 is TGCGCCAGCAGCGTTAGCGGGGTCAATCAAGAGACCCAGTACTTC. Translation gives CASSVSGVNQETQYF.

This clonotype was seen at least ten times. This chain connects TRBV5-6 to TRBJ2-3, with 9 bases that match TRBD2. V lost 3 bases, J lost 3 bases, and 11 bases stayed unmatched. The germline V gene encodes CDR1 SGHDT and CDR2 YYEEEE. This CDR3 contains 17 residues. CDR3 in amino acids: CASSSPRTSARTDTQYF. CDR3 DNA: TGTGCCAGCAGCTCACCCCGGACTAGCGCGAGGACAGATACGCAGTATTTT. Supplemented by reference TRBV5-6 and TRBJ2-3, the full variable domain reads DAGVTQSPTHLIKTRGQQVTLRCSPKSGHDTVSWYQQALGQGPQFIFQYYEEEERQRGNFPDRFSGHQFPNYSSELNVNALLLGDSALYLCASSSPRTSARTDTQYFGPGTRLTVL.